This T cell receptor (beta chain) emerged from a study of blood T cell repertoires in COVID-19. Study as a whole: The samples span acute and convalescent COVID-19 from the United States, Italy and Spain. Nucleic acid was either cDNA or gDNA, and it came from T cells, B-cell-depleted T cells, or PBMCs.

This CDR3 has 14 residues. Germline V gene lookup returns CDR1 LNHDA and CDR2 SQIVND (reference sequence). Trimming cost V 7 bases and J 9 bases; bases outside gene matches: 5. Methods used by the authors: The assay estimated nucleated cells by amplifying reference gene primers. Clones were read by immunoSEQ multiplex PCR, and TCRdb kept only the in-frame ones, dropping some. The V and J calls and clone size were taken over from that table, and D and trimming were inferred from the DNA. The sample records roughly 330,000 clones, around 92% being singletons. The receptor's source is a young man who had recovered from COVID-19. The V and J genes are TRBV19 and TRBJ1-6; the match to TRBD1 covers 11 bases. The sample comprised peripheral blood. CDR3 sequence: CASTRDRGSSPLHF. The CDR3 nucleotides read TGTGCCAGTACCCGGGACAGGGGGTCTTCACCCCTCCACTTT.